This TCR beta chain appears in the sequencing data of a study of PD-1 and CTLA-4 blockade in melanoma. Germline assignment: CDR1 GTSNPN and CDR2 SVGIG (reference sequence). This CDR3 has 12 amino acids. V shed 5 bases and J 9 bases; nucleotides not matched to a gene: 7. Only in-frame clones appear in the TCRdb table, and some are missing; sequencing was by immunoSEQ multiplex PCR. The data show more than 25,000 clones, with around nine tenths seen just once and approximately 8.5% held by the top ten. The gene calls are TRBV30 and TRBJ2-1; 7 bases match TRBD2. This receptor was taken from a human donor with melanoma. This specimen was CD8+ T cells from peripheral blood, taken before anti-PD-1 treatment. CDR3 in amino acids: CAWWAGAVEQFF. The CDR3 DNA follows: TGTGCCTGGTGGGCGGGAGCGGTTGAGCAGTTCTTC.